This TCR beta chain was retrieved from a study of blood T cell repertoires in COVID-19. Germline V gives CDR1 SGHVS, CDR2 FQNEAQ. This CDR3 region has 14 residues. Trimming took off 1 base at V and 2 bases at J, with 9 bases between the two ends. Measured with immunoSEQ multiplex PCR; TCRdb has only the in-frame clones, and not every one. The sample carries 60,000 or so clones, about nine tenths recorded once. Sequencing input: peripheral blood. The V call is TRBV7-8, the J call TRBJ2-7; D is unresolved. The receptor's source is a human donor with acute or convalescent COVID-19. The donor label of this sample is uncertain. The CDR3 region is CASSLDSAAYEQYV. Written as DNA, the CDR3 is TGTGCCAGCAGCTTAGATTCTGCGGCCTACGAGCAGTACGTC.